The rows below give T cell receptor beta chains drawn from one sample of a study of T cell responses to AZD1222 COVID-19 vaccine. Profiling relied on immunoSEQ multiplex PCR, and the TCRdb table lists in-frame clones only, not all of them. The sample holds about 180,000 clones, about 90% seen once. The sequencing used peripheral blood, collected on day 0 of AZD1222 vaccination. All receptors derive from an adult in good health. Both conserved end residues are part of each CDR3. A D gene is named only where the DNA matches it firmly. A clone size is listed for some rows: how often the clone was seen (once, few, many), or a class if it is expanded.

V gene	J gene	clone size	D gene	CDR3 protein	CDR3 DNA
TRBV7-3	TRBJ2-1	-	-	CASSSTLRGSYNEQFF	TGTGCCAGCAGCTCGACCCTACGGGGCTCCTACAATGAGCAGTTCTTC
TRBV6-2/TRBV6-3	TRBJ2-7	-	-	CASSYQGFSSEQYF	TGTGCCAGCAGTTACCAGGGGTTTTCCTCCGAGCAGTACTTC
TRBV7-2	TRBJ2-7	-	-	CASSSSRILFYEQYF	TGTGCCAGCAGCTCCTCGCGGATACTATTCTACGAGCAGTACTTC
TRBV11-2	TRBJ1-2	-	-	CASSFRDGYTF	TGTGCCAGCAGCTTCAGGGACGGCTACACCTTC
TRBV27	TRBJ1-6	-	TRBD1	CASSSQGGLNSPLHF	TGTGCCAGCAGCTCCCAGGGGGGGCTTAATTCACCCCTCCACTTT
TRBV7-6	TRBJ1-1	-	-	CASSLGGARNTEAFF	TGTGCCAGCAGCTTAGGTGGGGCTAGGAACACTGAAGCTTTCTTT
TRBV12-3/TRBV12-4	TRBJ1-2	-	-	CASSFYGTSYTF	TGTGCCAGCAGTTTTTACGGGACATCCTACACCTTC
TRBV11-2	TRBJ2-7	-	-	CASSLRDRLYEQYF	TGTGCCAGCAGCTTGCGGGACAGACTCTACGAGCAGTACTTC
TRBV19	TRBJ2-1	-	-	CASSMGLTSNEQFF	TGTGCCAGTAGTATGGGGCTCACTAGTAATGAGCAGTTCTTC
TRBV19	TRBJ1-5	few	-	CASSVITGNGNQPQHF	TGTGCCAGTAGTGTAATTACAGGGAATGGCAATCAGCCCCAGCATTTT
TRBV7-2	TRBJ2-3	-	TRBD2	CASSSRAGINTDTQYF	TGTGCCAGCAGCTCCCGAGCGGGGATTAACACAGATACGCAGTATTTT
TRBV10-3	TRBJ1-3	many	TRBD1	CAISDQGVSDTIYF	TGTGCCATCAGTGACCAGGGGGTCTCGGACACCATATATTTT
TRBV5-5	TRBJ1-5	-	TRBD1	CASSLEGQRKNQPQHF	TGTGCCAGCAGCTTGGAGGGACAGAGGAAAAATCAGCCCCAGCATTTT
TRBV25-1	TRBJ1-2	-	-	CASSEGQYGYTF	TGTGCCAGCAGTGAAGGTCAATATGGCTACACCTTC
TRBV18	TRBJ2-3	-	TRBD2	CASSPPLRLAGGLDTQYF	TGTGCCAGCTCACCCCCCCTGAGGCTAGCGGGAGGATTAGATACGCAGTATTTT
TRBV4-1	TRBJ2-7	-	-	CASSQGQETYEQYF	TGCGCCAGCAGCCAAGGACAGGAGACCTACGAGCAGTACTTC
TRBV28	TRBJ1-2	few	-	CASRPPHTNYGYTF	TGTGCCAGCAGACCACCCCATACGAACTATGGCTACACCTTC
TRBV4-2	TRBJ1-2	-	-	CASSQDQSIGGLYGYTF	TGTGCCAGCAGCCAAGATCAATCAATAGGAGGGCTGTATGGCTACACCTTC
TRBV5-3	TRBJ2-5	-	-	CARSPPGETQYF	TGTGCCAGAAGCCCCCCGGGGGAGACCCAGTACTTC
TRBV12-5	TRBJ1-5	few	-	CASGLGQLSNQPQHF	TGTGCTAGTGGTCTCGGACAGCTTAGCAATCAGCCCCAGCATTTT
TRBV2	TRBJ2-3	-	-	CASTRQVPTSTDTQYF	TGTGCCAGCACTAGACAGGTACCCACTAGCACAGATACGCAGTATTTT
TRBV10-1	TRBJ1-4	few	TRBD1	CASGQGASANEKLFF	TGCGCCAGCGGACAGGGGGCCAGTGCTAATGAAAAACTGTTTTTT
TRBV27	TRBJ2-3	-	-	CASSRRRDIDTQYF	TGTGCCAGCAGCCGTCGCCGGGACATAGATACGCAGTATTTT
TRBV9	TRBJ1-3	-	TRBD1	CASSVTGARNTIYF	TGTGCCAGCAGCGTTACAGGGGCTAGAAACACCATATATTTT
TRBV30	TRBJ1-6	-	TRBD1	CAWSVLDRGNPLHF	TGTGCCTGGAGTGTACTGGACAGGGGGAACCCCCTCCACTTT
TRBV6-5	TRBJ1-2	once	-	CASSYSPHNYGYTF	TGTGCCAGCAGTTACTCCCCTCATAACTATGGCTACACCTTC
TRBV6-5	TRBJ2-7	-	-	CASSIEAGDYEQYF	TGTGCCAGCAGTATAGAAGCCGGGGACTACGAGCAGTACTTC
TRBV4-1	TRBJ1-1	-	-	CASSHGANTEAFF	TGCGCCAGCAGTCATGGGGCGAACACTGAAGCTTTCTTT
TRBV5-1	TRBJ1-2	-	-	CASSQRTTNYGYTF	TGCGCCAGCAGCCAGAGGACGACTAACTATGGCTACACCTTC
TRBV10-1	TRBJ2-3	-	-	CASSQQGTLTDTQYF	TGCGCCAGCAGTCAACAGGGCACTCTCACAGATACGCAGTATTTT
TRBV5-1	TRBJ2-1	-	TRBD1	CASSYGTDNEQFF	TGCGCCAGCAGCTACGGGACAGACAATGAGCAGTTCTTC
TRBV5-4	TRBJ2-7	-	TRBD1	CASSPGTGESEQYF	TGTGCCAGCAGCCCCGGGACAGGGGAAAGCGAGCAGTACTTC
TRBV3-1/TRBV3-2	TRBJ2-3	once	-	CASSQDSGRTDTQYF	TGTGCCAGCAGCCAAGACTCAGGGCGCACAGATACGCAGTATTTT
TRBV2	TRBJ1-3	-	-	CASGLERNTIYF	TGTGCCAGCGGTCTTGAGCGGAACACCATATATTTT
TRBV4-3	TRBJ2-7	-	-	CASSQGPQRTYEQYF	TGCGCCAGCAGCCAGGGACCCCAGCGCACCTACGAGCAGTACTTC
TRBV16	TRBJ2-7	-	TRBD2	CASSQTGTSGAGAYEQYF	TGTGCCAGCAGCCAAACGGGGACTAGCGGGGCTGGAGCCTACGAGCAGTACTTC
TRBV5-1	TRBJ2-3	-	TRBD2	CASSFTSGGITDTQYF	TGCGCCAGCAGCTTTACTAGCGGGGGGATCACAGATACGCAGTATTTT
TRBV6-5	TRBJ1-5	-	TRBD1	CASGQASNQPQHF	TGTGCCAGCGGACAGGCGAGCAATCAGCCCCAGCATTTT
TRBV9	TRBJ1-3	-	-	CASSHPQGFSGNTIYF	TGTGCCAGCAGCCATCCACAGGGCTTCTCTGGAAACACCATATATTTT
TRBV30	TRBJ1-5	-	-	CAWSGGVGQPQHF	TGTGCCTGGAGTGGGGGGGTCGGTCAGCCCCAGCATTTT
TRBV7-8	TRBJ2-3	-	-	CASSLAGASDTQYF	TGTGCCAGCAGCTTAGCGGGGGCTTCAGATACGCAGTATTTT
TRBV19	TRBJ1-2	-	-	CASSIVDGARGYGYTF	TGTGCCAGTAGTATAGTGGACGGGGCCAGAGGCTATGGCTACACCTTC
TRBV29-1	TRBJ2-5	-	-	CSVGRETQYF	TGCAGCGTTGGGCGGGAGACCCAGTACTTC
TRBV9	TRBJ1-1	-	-	CASSVAGDTEAFF	TGTGCCAGCAGCGTAGCTGGGGACACTGAAGCTTTCTTT
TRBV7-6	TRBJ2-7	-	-	CASSLAGRSSYEQYF	TGTGCCAGCAGCTTAGCGGGCCGAAGCTCCTACGAGCAGTACTTC
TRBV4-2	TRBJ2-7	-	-	CASSQGGSYEQYF	TGTGCCAGCAGCCAAGGGGGTAGCTACGAGCAGTACTTC
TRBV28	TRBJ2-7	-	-	CASSPPTFSGEQYF	TGTGCCAGCAGTCCGCCTACCTTCTCGGGGGAGCAGTACTTC
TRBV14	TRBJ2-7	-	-	CASSQVGSGDEQYF	TGTGCCAGCAGCCAAGTCGGTTCTGGGGACGAGCAGTACTTC
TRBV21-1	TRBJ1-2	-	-	CASSTRDRGDGYTF	TGTGCCAGCAGCACGAGGGACAGGGGGGATGGCTACACCTTC
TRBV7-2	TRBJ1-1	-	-	CASSFPKGSEAFF	TGTGCCAGCAGCTTCCCGAAGGGGTCTGAAGCTTTCTTT
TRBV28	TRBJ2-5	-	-	CASSLRMPGRRETQYF	TGTGCCAGCAGTTTAAGGATGCCAGGGAGAAGGGAGACCCAGTACTTC
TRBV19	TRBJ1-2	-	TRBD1	CASSIWTGRDYGYTF	TGTGCCAGTAGTATATGGACAGGGAGGGACTATGGCTACACCTTC
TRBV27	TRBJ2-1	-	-	CAVGQGIYNEQFF	TGTGCCGTGGGGCAGGGGATCTACAATGAGCAGTTCTTC
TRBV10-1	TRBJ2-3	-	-	CASSPGGLTDTQYF	TGCGCCAGCAGCCCGGGGGGCCTCACAGATACGCAGTATTTT
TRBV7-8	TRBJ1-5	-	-	CASSSEGTPYSNQPQHF	TGTGCCAGCAGCTCCGAGGGGACACCGTATAGCAATCAGCCCCAGCATTTT
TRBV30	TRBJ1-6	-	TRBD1	CACGQGLGNSPLHF	TGTGCCTGTGGACAGGGGCTGGGGAATTCACCCCTCCACTTT
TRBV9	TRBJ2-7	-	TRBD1	CASSVRGDRAYEQYF	TGTGCCAGCAGCGTTAGGGGGGACAGGGCCTACGAGCAGTACTTC